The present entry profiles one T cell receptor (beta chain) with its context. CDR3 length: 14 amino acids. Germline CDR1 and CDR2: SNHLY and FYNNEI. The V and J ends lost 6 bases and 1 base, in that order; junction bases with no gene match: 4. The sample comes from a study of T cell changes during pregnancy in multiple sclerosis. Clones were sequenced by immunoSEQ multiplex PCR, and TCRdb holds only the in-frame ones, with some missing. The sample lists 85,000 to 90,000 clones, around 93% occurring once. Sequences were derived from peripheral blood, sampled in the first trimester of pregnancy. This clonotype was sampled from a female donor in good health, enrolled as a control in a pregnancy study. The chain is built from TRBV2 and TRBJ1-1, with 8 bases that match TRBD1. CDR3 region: CASSRQGQNTEAFF. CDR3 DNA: TGTGCCAGCAGCCGACAGGGGCAGAACACTGAAGCTTTCTTT.